This passage covers 30 T cell receptor beta chains from one sample sequenced in a study of brain T cells in children with intractable seizures. Described time point: blood from clinic visit 5 months post-surgery; TSC patient then seizure free. TCRdb's copy holds only in-frame clones and misses some; the assay was immunoSEQ multiplex PCR. The sample consists of approximately 330,000 clones, about 93% of them appearing once. Source: peripheral blood, taken roughly 5 months after surgery. These receptor sequences come from a boy in the first two years of life with tuberous sclerosis and intractable seizures.

The chain has TRBV19 and TRBJ2-7; 15 bases match TRBD2. Trimming at V came to 3 bases and at J to 2 bases, leaving 8 bases not matched to a gene. There are 18 residues in the CDR3. CDR1 and CDR2 (germline): LNHDA, SQIVND (reference sequence). The CDR3 sequence: CASSIFGLAGGPPYEQYF. The CDR3 bases are TGTGCCAGTAGTATTTTCGGACTAGCGGGAGGGCCCCCCTACGAGCAGTACTTC.

The chain has TRBV7-8 and TRBJ2-1; the match to TRBD1 covers 10 bases. The CDR3 consists of 16 residues. CDR1 and CDR2 from the germline V gene are SGHVS and FQNEAQ. V dropped 1 base and J dropped 8; count of bases not matched to a gene: 8. CDR3 coding DNA: TGTGCCAGCAGCTTAGTAGTGGACAGGGGGGGAGATGAGCAGTTCTTC. Encoded protein: CASSLVVDRGGDEQFF.

V is TRBV12-3 or TRBV12-4 and J is TRBJ1-2; D not certain. This CDR3 is built from 13 residues. The V end lost 3 bases, the J end lost 4 bases, and 9 bases lay between the germline ends. The CDR3 loop is CASSFWQTYGYTF. CDR3 nucleotide sequence: TGTGCCAGCAGTTTTTGGCAGACCTATGGCTACACCTTC.

The CDR3 loop reads CASSPDRGVVMNTEAFF. The CDR3 region has the DNA TGTGCCAGCAGCCCGGACAGGGGCGTCGTCATGAACACTGAAGCTTTCTTT. V is TRBV6-2 or TRBV6-3 and J is TRBJ1-1; TRBD1 agrees at 9 bases. The CDR3 extends over 17 amino acids. CDR1 is MNHEY and CDR2 is SVGEGT in the germline V gene. After removal of 6 bases from V and 0 bases from J, the junction contained 11 bases not matched to a gene.

CDR3 bases: TGTGCCTCCTCAAATACCCGACTAGCGGGCACAGATACGCAGTATTTT. Translation gives CASSNTRLAGTDTQYF. The J gene is TRBJ2-3, the V gene TRBV30; 9 nucleotides align to TRBD2. V dropped 7 bases and J dropped 1; count of bases not matched to a gene: 12. This CDR3 is 16 amino acids long. The germline V gene has CDR1 GTSNPN and CDR2 SVGIG (reference sequence).

The CDR3 bases are TGTGCCAGCAGTGAAGGTTGGGGACTAGCGGGAGGAGTGAACGAGCAGTACTTC. It translates to CASSEGWGLAGGVNEQYF. The chain uses TRBV6-1 and TRBJ2-7, with 15 bases fitting TRBD2. The CDR3 runs 18 residues. CDR1 and CDR2 (germline): MNHNS, SASEGT. Trimming cost V 1 base and J 5 bases; bases outside gene matches: 9.

This rearrangement joins TRBV12-5 to TRBJ1-5, with 9 bases that match TRBD1. Germline V lookup: CDR1 LGHNT, CDR2 FRNRAP. This CDR3 has 16 residues. V lost 6 bases, J lost 3 bases, and 9 bases stayed unmatched. CDR3 nucleotides: TGTGCTAGTGGCTCTCCGGGACAGGGACCCAATCAGCCCCAGCATTTT. This codes for CASGSPGQGPNQPQHF.

The genes are TRBV6-5 and TRBJ2-1; TRBD2 matches 15 bases. There are 15 residues in the CDR3. Germline CDR1 is MNHEY and CDR2 is SVGAGI. After removal of 5 bases from V and 8 bases from J, the junction contained 4 bases not matched to a gene. CDR3: CASSRTSGGADEQFF. The CDR3 coding sequence is TGTGCCAGCAGTAGGACTAGCGGGGGGGCGGATGAGCAGTTCTTC.

This rearrangement joins TRBV5-1 to TRBJ2-3; TRBD2 is a possible D gene (6 bases). V was shortened by 5 bases and J by 2 bases, with 15 bases between the two germline ends. From germline, CDR1 is SGHRS and CDR2 YFSETQ. CDR3 length equals 15 residues. Written as DNA, the CDR3 is TGCGCCAGCAGTCTAACACGGGGGTTCACAGATACGCAGTATTTT. It is translated as CASSLTRGFTDTQYF.

J is TRBJ2-1 and V is TRBV2; D is possibly TRBD1 (5 bases). The CDR3 runs to 16 residues. Germline V CDR1 and CDR2: SNHLY, FYNNEI. The V and J ends lost 8 bases and 0 bases respectively, with 17 bases between them. The CDR3 bases are TGTGCCAGCCACGACCCCAGACAGTCCTCCTACAATGAGCAGTTCTTC. It codes for CASHDPRQSSYNEQFF.

The V gene is TRBV6-5, the J gene TRBJ2-2, with 7 bases aligning to TRBD1. The CDR3 runs to 14 residues. Germline V gives CDR1 MNHEY, CDR2 SVGAGI. Trimming took 7 bases from V and 2 from J; bases not matched to a gene: 4. CDR3 residues: CASKGAFNTGELFF. The CDR3 nucleotides are TGTGCCAGCAAGGGGGCCTTTAACACCGGGGAGCTGTTTTTT.

The rearrangement joins TRBV30 to TRBJ2-6, with no clear D. CDR3 length: 16 residues. Germline CDR1 reads GTSNPN; CDR2 reads SVGIG (reference sequence). V lost 0 bases to trimming and J lost 1 base, with 10 bases between them. The CDR3 nucleotides read TGTGCCTGGAGTGTACGCTTAGGGTCTGGGGCCAACGTCCTGACTTTC. It encodes CAWSVRLGSGANVLTF.

The chain recombines TRBV27 with TRBJ1-5; perhaps TRBD1 as D (6 bases). Germline loops: CDR1 MNHEY, CDR2 SMNVEV (reference sequence). V lost 1 base and J lost 0, with 13 bases in between. This CDR3 comprises 17 residues. Here the CDR3 DNA reads TGTGCCAGCAGTTTATTTTCCGACAGGTCTAGCAATCAGCCCCAGCATTTT. Protein product: CASSLFSDRSSNQPQHF.

The table lists this clone with a count of one. This chain joins TRBV27 and TRBJ2-1; TRBD2 might be the D (6 bases). Trimming shortened V by 4 bases and J by 7 bases, and 11 bases separated the two germline ends. Germline lookup yields CDR1 MNHEY and CDR2 SMNVEV (reference sequence). The CDR3 length is 13 residues. CDR3 nucleotide sequence: TGTGCCAGCAGTTCATATAGCGGTAATGAGCAGTTCTTC. This codes for CASSSYSGNEQFF.

The table lists this clone with a count of one. The CDR3 DNA reads TGTGCCACCCACACACAGTCTCCGAGGAGGGCCACTGAAGCTTTCTTT. Translating gives CATHTQSPRRATEAFF. V and J are TRBV24-1 and TRBJ1-1; D is uncertain. The CDR3 covers 16 residues. CDR1 KGHDR and CDR2 SFDVKD come from the germline V gene. Trimming removed 9 bases from V and 4 bases from J, with 23 bases in between.

This chain connects TRBV7-9 to TRBJ1-1; D gene unclear. The CDR3 is made up of 12 amino acids. V lost 1 base, J lost 10 bases, and 10 bases lay in between. From germline, CDR1 is SEHNR and CDR2 FQNEAQ (reference sequence). This CDR3 reads CASSLGGAPAFF. Written as DNA, the CDR3 is TGTGCCAGCAGCTTAGGGGGTGCCCCAGCTTTCTTT.

The rearrangement joins TRBV3-1 (or the pseudogene TRBV3-2) to TRBJ2-3; D is unclear. Trimming pared 2 bases from V and 2 bases from J, leaving 11 bases between. CDR1 and CDR2 from the germline V gene are LGHDT and YNNKEL (reference sequence). The CDR3 length is 15 residues. CDR3 nucleotides: TGTGCCAGCAGCCAATCCAACATCCTCACAGATACGCAGTATTTT. It codes for CASSQSNILTDTQYF.

The rearrangement links TRBV12-3 or TRBV12-4 to TRBJ1-1; no definite D call. V dropped 7 bases and J dropped 1 base, with 10 bases sitting between them. The CDR3 is made up of 13 amino acids. DNA of the CDR3: TGTGCCAGCATGATACATCGGAACACTGAAGCTTTCTTT. It specifies CASMIHRNTEAFF.

The chain employs TRBV28 and TRBJ2-7; D is unclear. Trimming cost V 7 bases and J 6 bases, with 10 bases left between them. CDR1 and CDR2 from the germline V gene are MDHEN and SYDVKM. The CDR3 covers 11 residues. CDR3 DNA: TGTGCCAGCAAGTCTCCGGGCGAGCAGTACTTC. Protein sequence: CASKSPGEQYF.

The CDR3 DNA follows: TGTGCCAGCAGCTTAGACGACAGCAGGGACAATGAGCAGTTCTTC. Protein: CASSLDDSRDNEQFF. The rearrangement links TRBV7-3 to TRBJ2-1; TRBD1 is a possible D gene (5 bases). The CDR3 consists of 15 residues. V was shortened by 2 bases and J by 5 bases, with 13 bases between the two germline ends. Germline V gene sequence: CDR1 SGHTA, CDR2 FQGTGA. Full variable domain (outside the CDR3, taken from reference TRBV7-3 and TRBJ2-1): GAGVSQTPSNKVTEKGKYVELRCDPISGHTALYWYRQSLGQGPEFLIYFQGTGAADDSGLPNDRFFAVRPEGSVSTLKIQRTERGDSAVYLCASSLDDSRDNEQFFGPGTRLTVL.

The chain combines TRBV3-1 (or the pseudogene TRBV3-2) with TRBJ2-7; D call uncertain. V was pared by 3 bases and J by 6 bases, with 6 bases between. The CDR3 extends over 11 amino acids. Per germline, CDR1 LGHDT and CDR2 YNNKEL (reference sequence). The CDR3 bases are TGTGCCAGCAGCCAGAGCCTCGAGCAGTACTTC. Translating gives CASSQSLEQYF.

This sequence joins TRBV5-4 and TRBJ2-1; D perhaps matches TRBD2 (6 bases). This CDR3 spans 14 amino acids. Germline CDR1 SGHNT, CDR2 YYREEE (reference sequence). V was cut by 3 bases and J by 8 bases, with 15 bases left in between. The CDR3 DNA is TGTGCCAGCAGCTCGGGACCTGGGGAGGATGAGCAGTTCTTC. Translation: CASSSGPGEDEQFF.

The rearrangement joins TRBV12-3 or TRBV12-4 to TRBJ1-1; D unresolved. The CDR3 is made up of 13 amino acids. V was trimmed by 6 bases and J by 8 bases, leaving 16 bases between them. CDR3 DNA sequence: TGTGCCAGCAGCCACTCCGACCGAGAGGAAGCTTTCTTT. It specifies CASSHSDREEAFF.

The rearrangement uses TRBV3-1 (or the pseudogene TRBV3-2) and TRBJ2-7, with D hard to call. V shed 4 bases and J shed 3 bases, with 4 bases lying between them. The CDR3 sequence is 11 residues long. Germline V gene lookup returns CDR1 LGHDT and CDR2 YNNKEL (reference sequence). CDR3 amino acids: CASSLLYEQYF. CDR3 sequence (DNA): TGTGCCAGCAGCCTCCTCTACGAGCAGTACTTC.

CDR3 in DNA: TGTGCCAGCAGTGAACAGGGACAGGGGTTCCACGAGCAGTACTTC. This translates into CASSEQGQGFHEQYF. This chain connects TRBV6-1 to TRBJ2-7; 10 bases match TRBD1. V lost 2 bases and J lost 5; bases outside the gene matches: 6. Germline values: CDR1 MNHNS, CDR2 SASEGT. The length of the CDR3 is 15 residues.

J is TRBJ2-7 and V is TRBV5-1, with TRBD1 matching 9 bases. The CDR3 loop spans 15 amino acids. The V gene's germline CDR1 is SGHRS and CDR2 YFSETQ. The ends lost 0 bases at V and 6 bases at J; junction bases unmatched: 7. In nucleotides, the CDR3 is TGCGCCAGCAGCTTGGTCCCGGGACAGGGAAGCGAGCAGTACTTC. Protein product: CASSLVPGQGSEQYF.

The chain employs TRBV6-5 and TRBJ1-6, with TRBD1 matching 7 bases. The CDR3 is made up of 14 amino acids. The V segment lost 2 bases and the J segment 11 bases; nucleotides outside the gene matches: 6. Germline-derived CDR1 and CDR2 are MNHEY and SVGAGI. The CDR3 reads CASSYGQENPPLHF. As DNA, the CDR3 is TGTGCCAGCAGTTACGGACAGGAAAATCCACCCCTCCACTTT.

V and J are TRBV5-1 and TRBJ1-2, with D possibly matching TRBD1 (5 bases). V dropped 4 bases and J dropped 4 bases, with 11 bases sitting between them. CDR3 length: 13 residues. CDR1 SGHRS and CDR2 YFSETQ come from the germline V gene. CDR3 residues: CASSPGILYGYTF. The CDR3 DNA reads TGCGCCAGCAGCCCAGGGATCCTCTATGGCTACACCTTC.

The chain employs TRBV5-4 and TRBJ2-3; D uncertain. This CDR3 has 18 amino acids. Germline lookup yields CDR1 SGHNT and CDR2 YYREEE (reference sequence). The ends were cut back, 4 bases at V and 2 bases at J, with 23 bases in the middle. Here the CDR3 DNA reads TGTGCCAGCAGCCAATCATCGCTCAGTCTCTATTACACAGATACGCAGTATTTT. It translates to CASSQSSLSLYYTDTQYF. The variable domain in full, completed from reference TRBV5-4 and TRBJ2-3, reads ETGVTQSPTHLIKTRGQQVTLRCSSQSGHNTVSWYQQALGQGPQFIFQYYREEENGRGNFPPRFSGLQFPNYSSELNVNALELDDSALYLCASSQSSLSLYYTDTQYFGPGTRLTVL.

The chain links TRBV12-3 or TRBV12-4 to TRBJ2-1; tentatively, D is TRBD2 (6 bases). V was pared by 8 bases and J by 5 bases, with 10 bases between. The CDR3 contains 12 residues. Here the CDR3 reads CASRVADNEQFF. As DNA, the CDR3 is TGTGCCAGCCGAGTAGCGGACAATGAGCAGTTCTTC.